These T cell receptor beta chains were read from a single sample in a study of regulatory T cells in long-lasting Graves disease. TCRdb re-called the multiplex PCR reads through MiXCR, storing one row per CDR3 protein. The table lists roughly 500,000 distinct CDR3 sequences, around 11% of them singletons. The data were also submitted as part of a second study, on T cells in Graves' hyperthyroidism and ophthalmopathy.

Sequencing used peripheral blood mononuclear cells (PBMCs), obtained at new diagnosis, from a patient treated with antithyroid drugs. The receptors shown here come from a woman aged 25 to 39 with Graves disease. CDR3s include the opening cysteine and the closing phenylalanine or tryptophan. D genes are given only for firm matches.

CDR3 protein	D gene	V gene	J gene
CASSSQGGDTQYF	NA	TRBV5-1	TRBJ2-3
CASSHPGASLSYNEQFF	NA	TRBV4-1	TRBJ2-1
CASRLLTGGNEQFF	TRBD1	TRBV5-1	TRBJ2-1
CASSQDLARGSPLHF	NA	TRBV4-2	TRBJ1-6
CASSNRGVSNQPQHF	NA	TRBV6-1	TRBJ1-5
CASSLAPDLAYEQFF	NA	TRBV11-2	TRBJ2-1
CASSSNLRVRANVLTF	NA	TRBV6-5	TRBJ2-6
CASSLTEQNTEAFF	NA	TRBV5-4	TRBJ1-1
CASSLVKVADNEQFF	NA	TRBV7-9	TRBJ2-1
CAISEWGSSQFF	NA	TRBV10-3	TRBJ2-1
CASSYNLGYEQYF	NA	TRBV6-2/TRBV6-3	TRBJ2-7
CASFRGGPDTQYF	NA	TRBV6-1	TRBJ2-3
CASRGPYYEQYF	NA	TRBV2	TRBJ2-7
CAWGGKGYEQYF	NA	TRBV30	TRBJ2-7
CASSYSIGSWTGGSSGDQPQHF	TRBD1	TRBV6-5	TRBJ1-5
CASTLLSLLSLLENIQYF	NA	TRBV14	TRBJ2-4
CASSNGYGNTIYF	NA	TRBV10-1	TRBJ1-3
CAISDRGPPNTGELFF	NA	TRBV10-3	TRBJ2-2
CAISEQLSNTGELFF	NA	TRBV10-3	TRBJ2-2
CSAWTGVGQETQYF	TRBD1	TRBV20-1	TRBJ2-5
CSAKDPGTNEKLFF	NA	TRBV20-1	TRBJ1-4
CASSLVVGPANEQFF	NA	TRBV5-1	TRBJ2-1
CAISETPPGPVHEKLFF	NA	TRBV10-3	TRBJ1-4
CAWDKVFRNYGYTF	NA	TRBV30	TRBJ1-2
CASRAPQRYGYTF	NA	TRBV2	TRBJ1-2
CASRKRGGELFF	NA	TRBV12-3/TRBV12-4	TRBJ2-2
CASSPTRQLMNTEAFF	NA	TRBV27	TRBJ1-1
CASSPVPGQNTGELFF	NA	TRBV18	TRBJ2-2
CASSTLAGAIYEQYF	TRBD2	TRBV2	TRBJ2-7
CASSQIDLSGQETQYF	NA	TRBV3-1	TRBJ2-5
CASSPDSATQTQYF	NA	TRBV2	TRBJ2-5
CASAIYFRGGQETQYF	NA	TRBV27	TRBJ2-5
CASSLNRVGEQYF	NA	TRBV27	TRBJ2-7
CASSTHETGSPYGYTF	NA	TRBV12-3/TRBV12-4	TRBJ1-2
CASSYSKGVGSYNEQFF	NA	TRBV6-2/TRBV6-3	TRBJ2-1
CASSLASVGSYTF	NA	TRBV7-2	TRBJ1-2
CASSPVQHTEAFF	NA	TRBV18	TRBJ1-1
CASSYSWGAGNTEAFF	NA	TRBV6-5	TRBJ1-1
CASSFRGSTYNEQFF	TRBD1	TRBV28	TRBJ2-1
CATSRSRGSYYEQYF	NA	TRBV15	TRBJ2-7
CASSPLGQGMETQYF	TRBD1	TRBV13	TRBJ2-5
CASSQEGSQRTYEQYF	NA	TRBV4-1	NA
CASIPQGWGNSPLHF	NA	TRBV2	TRBJ1-6
CASSLSDRSTEAFF	NA	TRBV27	TRBJ1-1
CASSPTPLVWNEQFF	NA	TRBV5-1	TRBJ2-1
CSARDRTSGAYEQYF	TRBD2	TRBV20-1	TRBJ2-7
CASSRSFRSYNEQFF	NA	TRBV11-3	TRBJ2-1
CSARDLVWGGYTF	NA	TRBV20-1	TRBJ1-2
CASSLNPAYEQYF	NA	TRBV5-1	TRBJ2-7
CASSVDRVNSPLHF	NA	TRBV9	TRBJ1-6
CASRTQGVGNSPLHF	TRBD1	TRBV2	TRBJ1-6
CSAFNSRTYNEQFF	NA	TRBV20-1	TRBJ2-1
CASSTRRRDTGELFF	NA	TRBV5-6	TRBJ2-2
CASRAPGQGITQYF	TRBD1	TRBV12-3/TRBV12-4	TRBJ2-5
CASSGRQGYSYNEQFF	TRBD1	TRBV6-1	TRBJ2-1
CASSLEGLAFDTQYF	TRBD2	TRBV7-2	TRBJ2-3
CASSWNTEAFF	NA	TRBV11-1	TRBJ1-1